This T cell receptor (beta chain) was observed in a study of blood T cell repertoires in COVID-19. The Seattle site enrolled patients during active infection and followed them longitudinally. The CDR3 has 15 residues. Germline CDR1 reads MGHDK; CDR2 reads SYGVNS. Deletions cut 3 bases from V and 4 bases from J, with 14 bases between. In the authors' methods: The authors estimated nucleated cell counts from reference gene primer amplification. Sequencing was performed with immunoSEQ multiplex PCR; in TCRdb, only in-frame clones are kept and a portion is missing. V, J and clone size are those of that table, while D and trimming were read from the DNA. The sample has fewer than 350,000 clones, 80% to 90% seen once. This clone was counted between two and nine times.

This chain joins TRBV25-1 and TRBJ2-3; TRBD2 is a possible D gene (5 bases). This TCR came from a man aged 30 to 45 with COVID-19, enrolled during active disease. The sample consisted of peripheral blood. DNA of the CDR3: TGTGCCAGCAGTGAGGCCGGGGTGAGGGCAGATACGCAGTATTTT. Its translation is CASSEAGVRADTQYF.